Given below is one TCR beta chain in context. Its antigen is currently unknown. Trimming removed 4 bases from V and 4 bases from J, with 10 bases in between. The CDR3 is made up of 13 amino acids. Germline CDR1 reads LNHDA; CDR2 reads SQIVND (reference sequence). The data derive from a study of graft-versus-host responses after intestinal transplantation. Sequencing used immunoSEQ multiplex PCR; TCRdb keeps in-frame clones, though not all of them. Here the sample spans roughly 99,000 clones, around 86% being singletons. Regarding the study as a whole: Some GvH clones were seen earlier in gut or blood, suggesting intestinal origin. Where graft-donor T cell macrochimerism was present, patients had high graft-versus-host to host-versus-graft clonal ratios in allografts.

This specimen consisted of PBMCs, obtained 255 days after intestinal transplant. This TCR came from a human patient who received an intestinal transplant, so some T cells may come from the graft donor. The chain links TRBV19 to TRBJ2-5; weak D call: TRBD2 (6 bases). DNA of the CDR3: TGTGCCAGTAGTAAGACTAGTAGAGAGACCCAGTACTTC. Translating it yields CASSKTSRETQYF.